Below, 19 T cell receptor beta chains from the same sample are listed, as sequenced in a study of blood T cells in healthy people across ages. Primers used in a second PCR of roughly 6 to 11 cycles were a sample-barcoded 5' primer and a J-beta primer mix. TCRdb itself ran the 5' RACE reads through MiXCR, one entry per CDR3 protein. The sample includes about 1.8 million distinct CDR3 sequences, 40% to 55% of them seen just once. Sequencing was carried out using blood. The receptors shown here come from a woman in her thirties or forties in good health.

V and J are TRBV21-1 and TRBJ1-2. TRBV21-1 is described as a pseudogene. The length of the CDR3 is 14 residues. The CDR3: CASSKYESHYGYTF. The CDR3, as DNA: TGTGCCAGCAGCAAATACGAGAGCCACTATGGCTACACCTTC.

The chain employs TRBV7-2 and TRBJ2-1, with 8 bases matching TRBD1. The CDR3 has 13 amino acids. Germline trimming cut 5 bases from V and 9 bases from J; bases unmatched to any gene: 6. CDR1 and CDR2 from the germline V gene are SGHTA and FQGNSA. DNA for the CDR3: TGTGCCAGCAGCAGGGGGACAGGCCCTGAGCAGTTCTTC. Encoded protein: CASSRGTGPEQFF.

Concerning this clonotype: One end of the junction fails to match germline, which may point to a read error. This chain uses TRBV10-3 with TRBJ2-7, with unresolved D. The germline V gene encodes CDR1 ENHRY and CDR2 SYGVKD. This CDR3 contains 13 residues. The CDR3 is CASSESYSYEQYF. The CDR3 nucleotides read TGTGCCAGCAGTGAGTCCTATTCCTACGAGCAGTACTTC.

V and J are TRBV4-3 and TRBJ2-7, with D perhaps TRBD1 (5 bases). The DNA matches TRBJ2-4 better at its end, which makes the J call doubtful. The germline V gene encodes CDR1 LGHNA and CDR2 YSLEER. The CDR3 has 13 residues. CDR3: CASSHGRVGIQYF. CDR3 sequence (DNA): TGCGCCAGCAGCCACGGCAGGGTGGGCATTCAGTACTTC.

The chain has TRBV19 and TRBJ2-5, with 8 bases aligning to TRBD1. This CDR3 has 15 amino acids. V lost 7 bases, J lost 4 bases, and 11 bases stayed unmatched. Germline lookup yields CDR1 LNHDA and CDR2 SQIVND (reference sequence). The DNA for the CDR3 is TGTGCCAGTAATGATGGGGCAGGGGGCAGAGAGACCCAGTACTTC. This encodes CASNDGAGGRETQYF.

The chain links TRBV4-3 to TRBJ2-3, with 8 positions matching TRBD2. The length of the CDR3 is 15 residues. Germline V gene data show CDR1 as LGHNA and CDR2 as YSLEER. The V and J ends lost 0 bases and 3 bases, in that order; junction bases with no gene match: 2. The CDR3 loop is CASSQEKRGTDTQYF. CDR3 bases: TGCGCCAGCAGCCAAGAAAAGCGGGGGACAGATACGCAGTATTTT.

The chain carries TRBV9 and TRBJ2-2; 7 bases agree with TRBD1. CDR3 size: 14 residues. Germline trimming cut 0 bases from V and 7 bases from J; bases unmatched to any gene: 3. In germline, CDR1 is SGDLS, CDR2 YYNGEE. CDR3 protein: CASSVEGAGGELFF. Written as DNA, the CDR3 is TGTGCCAGCAGCGTAGAGGGGGCTGGCGGGGAGCTGTTTTTT.

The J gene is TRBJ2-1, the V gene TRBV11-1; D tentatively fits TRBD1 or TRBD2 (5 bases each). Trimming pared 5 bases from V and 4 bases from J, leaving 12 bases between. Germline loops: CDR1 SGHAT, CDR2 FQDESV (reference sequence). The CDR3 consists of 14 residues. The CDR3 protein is CASSERDGYNEQFF. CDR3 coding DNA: TGTGCCAGCAGCGAAAGGGACGGATACAATGAGCAGTTCTTC.

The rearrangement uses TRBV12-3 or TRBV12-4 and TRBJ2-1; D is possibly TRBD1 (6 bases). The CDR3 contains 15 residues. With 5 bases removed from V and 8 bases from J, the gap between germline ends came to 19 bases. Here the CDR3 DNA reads TGTGCCAGCAGTACAGGACAGACAGCTTACGATGAGCAGTTCTTC. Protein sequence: CASSTGQTAYDEQFF.

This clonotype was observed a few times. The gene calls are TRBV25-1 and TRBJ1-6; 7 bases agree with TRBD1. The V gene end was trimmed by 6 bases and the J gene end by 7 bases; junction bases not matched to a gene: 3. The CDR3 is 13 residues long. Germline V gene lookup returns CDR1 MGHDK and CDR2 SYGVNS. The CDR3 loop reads CASRQGSNSPLHF. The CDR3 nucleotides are TGTGCCAGCAGACAGGGGAGCAATTCACCCCTCCACTTT. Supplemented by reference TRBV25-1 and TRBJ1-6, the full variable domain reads EADIYQTPRYLVIGTGKKITLECSQTMGHDKMYWYQQDPGMELHLIHYSYGVNSTEKGDLSSESTVSRIRTEHFPLTLESARPSHTSQYLCASRQGSNSPLHFGNGTRLTVT.

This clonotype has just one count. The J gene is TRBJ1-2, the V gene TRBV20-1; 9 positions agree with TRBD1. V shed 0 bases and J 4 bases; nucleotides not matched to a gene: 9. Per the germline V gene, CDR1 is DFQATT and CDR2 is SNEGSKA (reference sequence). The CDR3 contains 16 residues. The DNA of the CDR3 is TGCAGTGCTAGAGATCGGGCGCGACAGGGGGGCTATGGCTACACCTTC. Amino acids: CSARDRARQGGYGYTF.

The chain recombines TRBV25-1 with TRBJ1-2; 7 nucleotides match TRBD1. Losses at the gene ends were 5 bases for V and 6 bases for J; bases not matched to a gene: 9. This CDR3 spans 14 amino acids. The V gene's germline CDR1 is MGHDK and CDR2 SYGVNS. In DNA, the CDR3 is TGTGCCAGCAGTCCTGGACAGGAAAGGCATGGCTACACCTTC. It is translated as CASSPGQERHGYTF.

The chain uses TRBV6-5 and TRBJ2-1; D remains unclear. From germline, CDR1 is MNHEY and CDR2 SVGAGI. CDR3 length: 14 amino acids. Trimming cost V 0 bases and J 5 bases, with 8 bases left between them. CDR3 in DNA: TGTGCCAGCAGTTACTCCGACACTGACAATGAGCAGTTCTTC. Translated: CASSYSDTDNEQFF.

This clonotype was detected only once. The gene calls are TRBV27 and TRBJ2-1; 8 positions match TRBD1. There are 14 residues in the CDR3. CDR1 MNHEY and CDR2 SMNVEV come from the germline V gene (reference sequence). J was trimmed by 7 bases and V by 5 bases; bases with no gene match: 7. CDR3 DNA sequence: TGTGCCAGCAGTGCCCGGACAGGGATAAATGAGCAGTTCTTC. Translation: CASSARTGINEQFF.

Written as DNA, the CDR3 is TGTGCCAGCAGCACAATGGCCAGTCCCTACGAGCAGTACTTC. It yields the protein CASSTMASPYEQYF. The rearrangement joins TRBV7-2 to TRBJ2-5; no clear D gene. The end of the DNA fits TRBJ2-7 better, so the J call may be wrong. Germline CDR1 reads SGHTA; CDR2 reads FQGNSA. The CDR3 is 14 amino acids.

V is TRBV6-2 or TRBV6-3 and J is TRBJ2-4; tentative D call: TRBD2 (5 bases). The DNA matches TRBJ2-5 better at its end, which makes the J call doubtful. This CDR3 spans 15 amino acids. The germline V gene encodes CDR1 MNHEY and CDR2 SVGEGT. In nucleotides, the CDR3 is TGTGCCAGCAGTTACTCGAGGGAGAGGCAAGAGACCCAGTACTTC. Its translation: CASSYSRERQETQYF.

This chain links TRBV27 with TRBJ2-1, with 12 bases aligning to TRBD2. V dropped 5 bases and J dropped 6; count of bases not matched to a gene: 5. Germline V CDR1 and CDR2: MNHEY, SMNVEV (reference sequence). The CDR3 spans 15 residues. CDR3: CASSPRTSGVNEQFF. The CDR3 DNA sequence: TGTGCCAGCAGTCCACGGACTAGCGGGGTCAATGAGCAGTTCTTC.

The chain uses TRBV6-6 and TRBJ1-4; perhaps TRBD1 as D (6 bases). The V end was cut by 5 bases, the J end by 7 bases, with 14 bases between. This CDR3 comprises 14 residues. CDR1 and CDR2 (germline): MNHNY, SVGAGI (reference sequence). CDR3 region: CASSPPGHGEKLFF. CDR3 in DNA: TGTGCCAGCAGTCCCCCGGGACACGGTGAAAAACTGTTTTTT.

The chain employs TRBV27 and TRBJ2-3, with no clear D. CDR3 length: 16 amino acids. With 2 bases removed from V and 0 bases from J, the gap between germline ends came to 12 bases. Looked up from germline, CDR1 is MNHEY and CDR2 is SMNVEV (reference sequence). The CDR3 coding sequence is TGTGCCAGCAGTTTAGCACAGCTCGCTAGCACAGATACGCAGTATTTT. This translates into CASSLAQLASTDTQYF.